Listed below are T cell receptor beta chains from one sample, sequenced in a study of T cells and Merkel cell carcinoma outcomes. TCRdb's copy holds only in-frame clones and misses some; the assay was immunoSEQ multiplex PCR. Of about 19,000 clones in the sample, more than 65% are singletons; the top ten hold over 3%. Sequenced: tumor tissue from Merkel cell carcinoma. These TCRs come from a human donor with Merkel cell carcinoma. Both conserved end residues are part of each CDR3. A D gene is named only where the DNA matches it firmly. Only some rows state a clone size, as once, few, many or a class for expanded clones.

V gene	clone size	J gene	D gene	CDR3 DNA	CDR3 protein
TRBV5-1	.	TRBJ1-1	.	TGCGCCAGCAGCTGGGAAAGGGTGGGCACTGAAGCTTTCTTT	CASSWERVGTEAFF
TRBV6-6	.	TRBJ1-5	.	TGTGCCAGCAGCGTGGGCGATCAGCCCCAGCATTTT	CASSVGDQPQHF
TRBV9	.	TRBJ1-1	.	TGTGCCAGCAGCGCCCATATGCAGGGACGACCTGAAGCTTTCTTT	CASSAHMQGRPEAFF
TRBV7-9	.	TRBJ2-1	.	TGTGCCAGCAGCTTATTAAGGAGCAATGAGCAGTTCTTC	CASSLLRSNEQFF
TRBV5-4	.	TRBJ1-3	.	TGTGCCAGCAGCTCCCCTGGGCAGGGAGGGGACACCATATATTTT	CASSSPGQGGDTIYF
TRBV7-9	.	TRBJ1-2	.	TGTGCCAGCAGCCCCCCCCAGGAGAGGGATGGCTACACCTTC	CASSPPQERDGYTF
TRBV5-1	.	TRBJ2-2	.	TGCGCCAGCAGTACCCGACAGGGAGGAGAGACCGGGGAGCTGTTTTTT	CASSTRQGGETGELFF
TRBV27	.	TRBJ2-4	.	TGTGCCAGCAGTCTTAGACTTTACAAGGGAGGCATTCAGTACTTC	CASSLRLYKGGIQYF
TRBV25-1	.	TRBJ1-1	.	TGTGCCAGCAGTGAATGGGCAGTCAAGAACACTGAAGCTTTCTTT	CASSEWAVKNTEAFF
TRBV14	.	TRBJ2-1	.	TGTGCCAGCAGCCAAGATAGCGTGGGGCCCTATTACAATGAACAGTTCTTC	CASSQDSVGPYYNEQFF
TRBV20-1	.	TRBJ1-1	.	TGCAGTGCACGGGGAAACACTGAAGCTTTCTTT	CSARGNTEAFF
TRBV9	.	TRBJ1-6	.	TGTGCCAGCAGCCCCGACGGGGCCAGATCACCCCTCCACTTT	CASSPDGARSPLHF
TRBV4-2	.	TRBJ1-5	.	TGTGCCAGCAGCCACGTATTAAATCAGCCCCAGCATTTT	CASSHVLNQPQHF
TRBV18	.	TRBJ1-6	.	TGTGCCAGCTCACCGAACAGGGAAATATCACCCCTCCACTTT	CASSPNREISPLHF
TRBV4-1	large	TRBJ1-1	.	TGCGCCAGCAGCCACCCAGCTATGAACACTGAAGCTTTCTTT	CASSHPAMNTEAFF
TRBV2	.	TRBJ1-4	.	TGTGCCAGCAGTGAGGGCCTCAGGGGCGGTGAAAAACTGTTTTTT	CASSEGLRGGEKLFF
TRBV5-1	.	TRBJ1-2	.	TGCGCCAGCAGCTTGGCCGGGGGGAACTATGGCTACACCTTC	CASSLAGGNYGYTF
TRBV28	.	TRBJ1-1	.	TGTGGGACTAACACGGAGGACACTGAAGCTTTCTTT	CGTNTEDTEAFF
TRBV19	.	TRBJ2-7	.	TGTGCCAGTAGTATAGCGACTGGACCCGTATACGAGCAGTACTTC	CASSIATGPVYEQYF
TRBV5-4	.	TRBJ1-4	.	TGTGCCAGCAGTTCCGGGGCCTTCGGTGAAAAACTGTTTTTT	CASSSGAFGEKLFF
TRBV7-3	.	TRBJ2-5	.	TGTGCCAGCAGCTTAATGACAGGCGTAGGGGAGACCCAGTACTTC	CASSLMTGVGETQYF
TRBV9	.	TRBJ2-1	TRBD2	TGTGCCAGCAGCGGCGGGACGGGACTAGGTCTACTTGAGCAGTTCTTC	CASSGGTGLGLLEQFF
TRBV6-5	.	TRBJ1-1	TRBD1	TGTGCCAGCACTCCCCCAACAGGGGGATCTGAAGCTTTCTTT	CASTPPTGGSEAFF
TRBV18	.	TRBJ2-3	.	TGTGCCAGCTCACCCGCATTAATTACAGGGCCTTCTGGTCCAGATACGCAGTATTTT	CASSPALITGPSGPDTQYF
TRBV2	once	TRBJ2-5	TRBD2	TGTGCCAGCAGTAAACTAGGGCTAGCGGGCGGGGAGACCCAGTACTTC	CASSKLGLAGGETQYF
TRBV19	once	TRBJ2-1	.	TGTGCCAGTAGTCTGTGGGCCGGGGCTAGGGATGAGCAGTTCTTC	CASSLWAGARDEQFF
TRBV7-9	.	TRBJ2-1	.	TGTGCCAGCAGCCAAATTAGTGGGGACCCCTTTAACGATGAGCAGTTCTTC	CASSQISGDPFNDEQFF
TRBV11-3	once	TRBJ1-1	.	TGTGCCAGCAGCTTAGGGCGAGACACTGAAGCTTTCTTT	CASSLGRDTEAFF
TRBV7-9	.	TRBJ2-5	.	TGTGCCAGCAGCTTAGTAGGGCTTCAAGAGACCCAGTACTTC	CASSLVGLQETQYF
TRBV10-3	.	TRBJ1-6	.	TGTGCCATCACCCAGGTCTGGAGGGGACCCCTCCACTTT	CAITQVWRGPLHF
TRBV5-1	.	TRBJ2-7	TRBD1	TGCGCCAGCAGCTCGACAGGGGGCGGCTACGAGCAGTACTTC	CASSSTGGGYEQYF
TRBV5-1	.	TRBJ1-2	.	TGCGCCAGCAGCCCTGAGGGGTATTCGAGTGGCTACACCTTC	CASSPEGYSSGYTF
TRBV6-5	.	TRBJ2-7	TRBD2	TGTGCCAGCAGTCCGAGCGGGACCGGATCCTACGAGCAGTACTTC	CASSPSGTGSYEQYF
TRBV15	.	TRBJ1-1	.	TGTGCCACCACCTCGGGGCACACTGAAGCTTTCTTT	CATTSGHTEAFF
TRBV11-3	.	TRBJ1-3	.	TGTGCCAGCAGCGGAACTGGAAACACCATATATTTT	CASSGTGNTIYF
TRBV18	.	TRBJ2-7	.	TGTGCCAGCTCACTAAACGCCGAGGGTGGCTACGAGCAGTACTTC	CASSLNAEGGYEQYF
TRBV5-1	.	TRBJ2-7	.	TGCGCCAGCAGCTTGGAGGGAGTTTTGTACGAGCAGTACTTC	CASSLEGVLYEQYF